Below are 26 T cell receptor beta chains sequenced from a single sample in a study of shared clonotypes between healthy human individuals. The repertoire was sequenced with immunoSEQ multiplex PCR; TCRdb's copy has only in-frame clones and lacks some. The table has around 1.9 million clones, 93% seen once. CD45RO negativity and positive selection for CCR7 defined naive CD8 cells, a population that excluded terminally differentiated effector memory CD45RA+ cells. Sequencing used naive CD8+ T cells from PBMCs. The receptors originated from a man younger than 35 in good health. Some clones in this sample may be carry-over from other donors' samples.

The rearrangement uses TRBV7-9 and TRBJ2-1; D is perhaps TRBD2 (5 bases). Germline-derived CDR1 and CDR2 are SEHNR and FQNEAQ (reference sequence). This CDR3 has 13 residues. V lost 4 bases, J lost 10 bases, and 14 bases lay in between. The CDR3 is CASSSIAPVEQFF. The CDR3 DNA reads TGTGCCAGCAGCTCAATAGCGCCTGTAGAGCAGTTCTTC.

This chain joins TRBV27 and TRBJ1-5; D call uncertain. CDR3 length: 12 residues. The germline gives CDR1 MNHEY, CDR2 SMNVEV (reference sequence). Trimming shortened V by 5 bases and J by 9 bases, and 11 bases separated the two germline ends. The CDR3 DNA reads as TGTGCCAGCAGTCCCGGAGGTTGGCCCCAGCATTTT. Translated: CASSPGGWPQHF.

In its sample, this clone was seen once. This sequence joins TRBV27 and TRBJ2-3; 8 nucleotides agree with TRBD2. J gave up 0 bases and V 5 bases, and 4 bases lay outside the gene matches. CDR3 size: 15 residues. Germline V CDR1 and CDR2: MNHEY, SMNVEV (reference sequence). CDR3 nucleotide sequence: TGTGCCAGCAGTCACCTAGCGGGCAGCACAGATACGCAGTATTTT. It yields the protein CASSHLAGSTDTQYF.

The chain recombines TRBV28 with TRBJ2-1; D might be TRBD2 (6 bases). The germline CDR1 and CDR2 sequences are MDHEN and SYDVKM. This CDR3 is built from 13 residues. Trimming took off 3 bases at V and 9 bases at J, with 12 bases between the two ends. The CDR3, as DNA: TGTGCCAGCAGTTTCTGGACTATTGGTGAGCAGTTCTTC. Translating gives CASSFWTIGEQFF.

DNA of the CDR3: TGTGCCAGTAGTATAATCCTAGCGGCTGCGGATACGCAGTATTTT. Protein sequence: CASSIILAAADTQYF. This rearrangement joins TRBV19 to TRBJ2-3; 7 bases fit TRBD2. The germline V gene has CDR1 LNHDA and CDR2 SQIVND (reference sequence). The J segment lost 6 bases and the V segment lost 2 bases, leaving 8 bases of the junction unmatched. The CDR3 spans 15 residues.

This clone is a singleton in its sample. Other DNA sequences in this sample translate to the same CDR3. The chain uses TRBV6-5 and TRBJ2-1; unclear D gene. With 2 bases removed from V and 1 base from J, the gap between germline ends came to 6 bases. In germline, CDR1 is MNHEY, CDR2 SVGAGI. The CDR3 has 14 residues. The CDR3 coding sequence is TGTGCCAGCAGTTACGGCAGGTCCTACAATGAGCAGTTCTTC. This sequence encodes CASSYGRSYNEQFF.

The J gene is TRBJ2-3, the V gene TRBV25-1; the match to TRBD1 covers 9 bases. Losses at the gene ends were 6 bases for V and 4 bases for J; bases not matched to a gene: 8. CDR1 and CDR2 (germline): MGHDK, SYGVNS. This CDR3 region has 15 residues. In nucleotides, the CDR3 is TGTGCCAGCAGACTATCGGGACAGGGTTCAGATACGCAGTATTTT. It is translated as CASRLSGQGSDTQYF.

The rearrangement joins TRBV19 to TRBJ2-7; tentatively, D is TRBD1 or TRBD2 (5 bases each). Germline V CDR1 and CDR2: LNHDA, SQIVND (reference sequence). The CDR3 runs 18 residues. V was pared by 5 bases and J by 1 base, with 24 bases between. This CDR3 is CASSSRSWDPTQSYEQYF. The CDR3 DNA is TGTGCCAGTAGTTCTAGGTCGTGGGACCCAACCCAATCCTACGAGCAGTACTTC.

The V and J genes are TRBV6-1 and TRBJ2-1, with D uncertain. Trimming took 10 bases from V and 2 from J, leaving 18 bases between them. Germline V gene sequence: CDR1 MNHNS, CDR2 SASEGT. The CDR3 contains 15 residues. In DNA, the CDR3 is TGTGCCACTCGCCTTATGAGTGGCCCCTACAATGAGCAGTTCTTC. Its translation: CATRLMSGPYNEQFF.

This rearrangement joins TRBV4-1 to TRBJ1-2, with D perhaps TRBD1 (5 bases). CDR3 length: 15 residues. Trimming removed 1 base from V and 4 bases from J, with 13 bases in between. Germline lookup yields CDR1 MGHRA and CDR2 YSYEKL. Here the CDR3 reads CASSQVGTGSYGYTF. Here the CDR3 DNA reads TGCGCCAGCAGCCAAGTAGGGACTGGAAGCTATGGCTACACCTTC.

Here the CDR3 DNA reads TGTGCCAGCAGCTTAGCGGGCCGGTCAAATGAGCAGTTCTTC. This translates into CASSLAGRSNEQFF. V and J are TRBV7-9 and TRBJ2-1; D remains unclear. Trimming took off 0 bases at V and 7 bases at J, with 10 bases between the two ends. Germline values: CDR1 SEHNR, CDR2 FQNEAQ (reference sequence). The CDR3 loop spans 14 amino acids. Based on the CDR3 plus reference TRBV7-9 and TRBJ2-1, the full variable domain is DTGVSQNPRHKITKRGQNVTFRCDPISEHNRLYWYRQTLGQGPEFLTYFQNEAQLEKSRLLSDRFSAERPKGSFSTLEIQRTEQGDSAMYLCASSLAGRSNEQFFGPGTRLTVL.

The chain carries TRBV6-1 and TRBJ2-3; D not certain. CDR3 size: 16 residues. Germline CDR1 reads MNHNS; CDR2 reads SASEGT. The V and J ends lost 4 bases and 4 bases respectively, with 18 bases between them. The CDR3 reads CASSAVATIGADTQYF. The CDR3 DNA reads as TGTGCCAGCAGTGCGGTTGCCACTATAGGCGCAGATACGCAGTATTTT.

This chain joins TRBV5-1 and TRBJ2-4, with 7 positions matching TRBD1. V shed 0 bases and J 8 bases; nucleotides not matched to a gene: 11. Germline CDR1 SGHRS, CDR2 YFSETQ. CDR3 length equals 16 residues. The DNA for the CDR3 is TGCGCCAGCAGCTTGGTCGGCAGGGGGTCCAATTACATTCAGTACTTC. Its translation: CASSLVGRGSNYIQYF.

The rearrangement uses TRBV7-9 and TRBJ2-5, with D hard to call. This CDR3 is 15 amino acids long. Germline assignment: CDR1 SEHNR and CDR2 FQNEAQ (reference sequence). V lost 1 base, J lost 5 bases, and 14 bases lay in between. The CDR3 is CASSLGPVRSETQYF. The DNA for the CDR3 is TGTGCCAGCAGCTTAGGTCCAGTAAGGTCTGAGACCCAGTACTTC.

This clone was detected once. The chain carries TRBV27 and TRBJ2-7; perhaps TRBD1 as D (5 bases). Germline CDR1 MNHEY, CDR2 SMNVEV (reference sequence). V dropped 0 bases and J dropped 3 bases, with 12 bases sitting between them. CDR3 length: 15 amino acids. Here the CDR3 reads CASSLSGATFYEQYF. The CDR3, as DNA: TGTGCCAGCAGTTTATCAGGGGCGACTTTCTACGAGCAGTACTTC.

Here the CDR3 DNA reads TGTGCCAGTAGTATAGGCTGGGGGGCGAACACTGAAGCTTTCTTT. It translates to CASSIGWGANTEAFF. The chain links TRBV19 to TRBJ1-1, with D possibly TRBD1 on 6 matching bases. This CDR3 region has 15 residues. Germline values: CDR1 LNHDA, CDR2 SQIVND (reference sequence). V was pared by 1 base and J by 1 base, with 10 bases between.

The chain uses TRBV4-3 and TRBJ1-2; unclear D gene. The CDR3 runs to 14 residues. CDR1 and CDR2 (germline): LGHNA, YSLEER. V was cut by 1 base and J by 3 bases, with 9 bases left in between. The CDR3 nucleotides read TGCGCCAGCAGCCAAGGGGTCATTGACTATGGCTACACCTTC. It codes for CASSQGVIDYGYTF.

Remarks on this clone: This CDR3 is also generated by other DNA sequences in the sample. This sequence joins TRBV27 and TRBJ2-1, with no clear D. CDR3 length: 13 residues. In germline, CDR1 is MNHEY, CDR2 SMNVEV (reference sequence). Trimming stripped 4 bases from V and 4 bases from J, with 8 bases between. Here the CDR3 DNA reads TGTGCCAGCAGTTCGAAAGGATACAATGAGCAGTTCTTC. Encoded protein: CASSSKGYNEQFF.

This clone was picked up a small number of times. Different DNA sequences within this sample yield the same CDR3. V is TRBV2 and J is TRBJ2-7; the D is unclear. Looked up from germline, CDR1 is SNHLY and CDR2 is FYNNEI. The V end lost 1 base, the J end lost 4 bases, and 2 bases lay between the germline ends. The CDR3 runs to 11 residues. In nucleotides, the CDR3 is TGTGCCAGCAGTGAAGGGTACGAGCAGTACTTC. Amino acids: CASSEGYEQYF.

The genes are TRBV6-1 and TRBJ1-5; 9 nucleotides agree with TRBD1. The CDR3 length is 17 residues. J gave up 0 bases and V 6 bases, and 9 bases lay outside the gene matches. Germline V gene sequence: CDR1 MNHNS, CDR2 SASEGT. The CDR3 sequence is CASSEWGTGNSNQPQHF. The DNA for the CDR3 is TGTGCCAGCAGCGAATGGGGGACAGGGAATAGCAATCAGCCCCAGCATTTT.

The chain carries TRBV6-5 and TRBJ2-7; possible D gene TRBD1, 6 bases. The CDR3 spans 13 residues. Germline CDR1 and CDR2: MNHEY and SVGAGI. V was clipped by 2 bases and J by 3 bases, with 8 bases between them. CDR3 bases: TGTGCCAGCAGTTACCAGACAGGCTACGAGCAGTACTTC. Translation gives CASSYQTGYEQYF.

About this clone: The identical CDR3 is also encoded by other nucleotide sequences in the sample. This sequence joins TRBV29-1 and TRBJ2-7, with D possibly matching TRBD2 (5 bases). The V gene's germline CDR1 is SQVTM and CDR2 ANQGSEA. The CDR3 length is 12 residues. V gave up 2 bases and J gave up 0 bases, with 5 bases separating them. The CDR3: CSVETSSYEQYF. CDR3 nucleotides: TGCAGCGTTGAAACTAGCTCCTACGAGCAGTACTTC.

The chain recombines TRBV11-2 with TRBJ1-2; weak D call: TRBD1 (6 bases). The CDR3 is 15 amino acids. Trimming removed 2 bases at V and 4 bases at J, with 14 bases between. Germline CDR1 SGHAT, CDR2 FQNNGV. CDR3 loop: CASSLWDKDPYGYTF. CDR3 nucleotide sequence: TGTGCCAGCAGCTTATGGGACAAGGACCCCTATGGCTACACCTTC.

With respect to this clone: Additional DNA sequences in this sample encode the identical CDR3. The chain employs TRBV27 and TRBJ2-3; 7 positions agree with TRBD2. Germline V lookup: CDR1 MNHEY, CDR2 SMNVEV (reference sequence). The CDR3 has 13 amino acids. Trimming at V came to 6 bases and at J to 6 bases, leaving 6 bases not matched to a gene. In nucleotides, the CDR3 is TGTGCCAGCAGCGCGGGAGTTCCGGATACGCAGTATTTT. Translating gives CASSAGVPDTQYF.

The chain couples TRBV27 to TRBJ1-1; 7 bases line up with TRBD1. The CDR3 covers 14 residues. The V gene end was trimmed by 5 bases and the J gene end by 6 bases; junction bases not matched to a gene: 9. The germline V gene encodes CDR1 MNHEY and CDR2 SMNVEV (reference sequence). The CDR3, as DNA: TGTGCCAGCAGTACGAACAGGGGTGGCCCTGAAGCTTTCTTT. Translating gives CASSTNRGGPEAFF.

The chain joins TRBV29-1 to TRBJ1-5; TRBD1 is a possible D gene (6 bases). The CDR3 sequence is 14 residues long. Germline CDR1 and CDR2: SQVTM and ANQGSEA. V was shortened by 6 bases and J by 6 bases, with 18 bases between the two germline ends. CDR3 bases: TGCAGCGTCGAGACCTCAGGGGCTGGTCAGCCCCAGCATTTT. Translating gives CSVETSGAGQPQHF.